The 3 T cell receptor beta chains reported below all come from one sample, sequenced in a study of regulatory and conventional T cells in RAG deficiency. Libraries were prepared by immunoSEQ multiplex PCR; TCRdb keeps only in-frame clonotypes and omits some of them. This table holds about 46,000 clones, about 87% found once. Conventional CD4+ T cells were sorted from blood as CD25-low CD127-high cells. These records were also assigned to another study, of regulatory T cells. That source notes: Amplification used 52 TRBV primers and 13 TRBJ primers.

The sample was CD4+ effector T cells sorted from blood. These receptor sequences come from a human donor in good health.

This chain links TRBV19 with TRBJ2-7; D call uncertain. CDR3 size: 13 residues. The germline V gene has CDR1 LNHDA and CDR2 SQIVND (reference sequence). Trimming removed 5 bases from V and 3 bases from J, with 11 bases in between. CDR3 sequence: CASSVGLSYEQYF. CDR3 coding DNA: TGTGCCAGTAGTGTAGGGTTAAGCTACGAGCAGTACTTC.

V gene TRBV18 combines with J gene TRBJ1-1; the D is unclear. CDR1 is KGHSH and CDR2 is LQKENI in the germline V gene. Trimming took 3 bases from V and 1 from J, leaving 12 bases between them. This CDR3 spans 15 amino acids. The CDR3 loop reads CASSPSGKSNTEAFF. CDR3 bases: TGTGCCAGCTCACCGTCTGGAAAGTCGAACACTGAAGCTTTCTTT.

The V and J genes are TRBV10-2 and TRBJ2-1; 10 bases fit TRBD2. Germline CDR1 and CDR2: WSHSY and SAAADI. This CDR3 is 14 amino acids long. V shed 4 bases, J shed 10 bases, and the junction held 7 bases outside the gene matches. The CDR3 DNA is TGCGCCAGCAGTGGTAGCGGGGGGATTAGGGAGCAGTTCTTC. Protein: CASSGSGGIREQFF.